The rows below give T cell receptor beta chains drawn from one sample of a study of OX40 agonist ivuxolimab in advanced cancers. Method: immunoSEQ multiplex PCR; TCRdb's copy keeps in-frame clones and lacks some. The sample shows some 49,000 clones, around 85% of them seen only once. Source: CD4+ or CD8+ T cells sorted from blood, taken in a trial of the OX40 agonist ivuxolimab. The receptors stem from an adult with an advanced solid tumor such as melanoma, head and neck, liver or kidney cancer. The CDR3 runs from the conserved cysteine through the conserved F or W. The D gene is left open where the match is weak. Only some rows state a clone size, as once, few, many or a class for expanded clones.

clone_size: once; j_call: TRBJ1-1; cdr3_length: 16; v_call: TRBV7-6; d_call: .; cdr3_nt: TGTGCCAGCAGCCCCCCCGGCGGACGGACGAACACTGAAGCTTTCTTT; cdr3_aa: CASSPPGGRTNTEAFF
clone_size: .; j_call: TRBJ2-3; cdr3_length: 16; v_call: TRBV28; d_call: TRBD2; cdr3_nt: TGTGCCAGCAGTCTCAGCGGGGGACCTAGCACAGATACGCAGTATTTT; cdr3_aa: CASSLSGGPSTDTQYF
clone_size: .; j_call: TRBJ2-7; cdr3_length: 14; v_call: TRBV7-6; d_call: .; cdr3_nt: TGTGCCAGCAGCTTAACAGGGGAGGGGAACGAGCAGTACTTC; cdr3_aa: CASSLTGEGNEQYF
clone_size: once; j_call: TRBJ2-3; cdr3_length: 14; v_call: TRBV28; d_call: TRBD2; cdr3_nt: TGTGCCAGCAGGATGGAGCGGGGGACAGATACGCAGTATTTT; cdr3_aa: CASRMERGTDTQYF
clone_size: .; j_call: TRBJ2-7; cdr3_length: 12; v_call: TRBV30; d_call: TRBD1; cdr3_nt: TGTGCCGGGGAAGACAGGGCCTACGAGCAGTACTTC; cdr3_aa: CAGEDRAYEQYF
clone_size: .; j_call: TRBJ1-1; cdr3_length: 13; v_call: TRBV7-3; d_call: .; cdr3_nt: TGTGCCAGCAGCTTAGAAGGGAGGGGTGAAGCTTTCTTT; cdr3_aa: CASSLEGRGEAFF
clone_size: .; j_call: TRBJ2-3; cdr3_length: 15; v_call: TRBV4-3; d_call: .; cdr3_nt: TGCGCCAGCAGCCCCGGTAGTTTGAGTGGAGATACGCAGTATTTT; cdr3_aa: CASSPGSLSGDTQYF
clone_size: once; j_call: TRBJ2-3; cdr3_length: 18; v_call: TRBV4-1; d_call: TRBD2; cdr3_nt: TGCGCCAGCAGCCAAGAAAGTTTAAGCGGGGGAGGCACAGATACGCAGTATTTT; cdr3_aa: CASSQESLSGGGTDTQYF
clone_size: few; j_call: TRBJ1-2; cdr3_length: 12; v_call: TRBV7-2; d_call: .; cdr3_nt: TGTGCCACTAGCGGGGTGACCCGGGGCTACACCTTC; cdr3_aa: CATSGVTRGYTF
clone_size: .; j_call: TRBJ1-1; cdr3_length: 14; v_call: TRBV7-9; d_call: .; cdr3_nt: TGTGCCAGCAGCTTAGTTCAGCCGAACACTGAAGCTTTCTTT; cdr3_aa: CASSLVQPNTEAFF
clone_size: .; j_call: TRBJ1-3; cdr3_length: 16; v_call: TRBV28; d_call: .; cdr3_nt: TGTGCCAGCAGCCCCCCAGTGGGGGGCTTTGGAAACACCATATATTTT; cdr3_aa: CASSPPVGGFGNTIYF
clone_size: many; j_call: TRBJ2-7; cdr3_length: 15; v_call: TRBV11-3; d_call: TRBD1; cdr3_nt: TGTGCCAGCAGCTTAGCGGGACAGGGCTCCTACGAGCAGTACTTC; cdr3_aa: CASSLAGQGSYEQYF
clone_size: .; j_call: TRBJ2-2; cdr3_length: 11; v_call: TRBV30; d_call: .; cdr3_nt: TGTGCCTGGTTAGGTTCGGGGGAGCTGTTTTTT; cdr3_aa: CAWLGSGELFF
clone_size: .; j_call: TRBJ2-1; cdr3_length: 16; v_call: TRBV9; d_call: .; cdr3_nt: TGTGCCAGCAGCGTAGCTTATGCGGTCTCCTACAATGAGCAGTTCTTC; cdr3_aa: CASSVAYAVSYNEQFF
clone_size: .; j_call: TRBJ2-7; cdr3_length: 13; v_call: TRBV6-1; d_call: .; cdr3_nt: TGTGCCAGCACCCAGGGTATCCCATACGAGCAGTACTTC; cdr3_aa: CASTQGIPYEQYF
clone_size: .; j_call: TRBJ2-7; cdr3_length: 16; v_call: TRBV9; d_call: TRBD2; cdr3_nt: TGTGCCAGCAGCCCCCGGGGACTAGCGGGGGAGCACGAGCAGTACTTC; cdr3_aa: CASSPRGLAGEHEQYF
clone_size: few; j_call: TRBJ2-5; cdr3_length: 15; v_call: TRBV4-3; d_call: TRBD2; cdr3_nt: TGCGCCAGCAGCCAAGAGCGGGGGGGCCAAGAGACCCAGTACTTC; cdr3_aa: CASSQERGGQETQYF
clone_size: few; j_call: TRBJ1-1; cdr3_length: 14; v_call: TRBV7-9; d_call: TRBD1; cdr3_nt: TGTGCCAGCAGCTGGCAGGGGGGATGGTCTGAAGCTTTCTTT; cdr3_aa: CASSWQGGWSEAFF
clone_size: .; j_call: TRBJ2-7; cdr3_length: 17; v_call: TRBV10-1; d_call: TRBD2; cdr3_nt: TGCGCCAGCCCAGTGGGGGGGGGTAGCGGGACCTTCTACGAGCAGTACTTC; cdr3_aa: CASPVGGGSGTFYEQYF
clone_size: few; j_call: TRBJ2-4; cdr3_length: 12; v_call: TRBV19; d_call: .; cdr3_nt: TGTGCCAGTAGTATAGCGAAAAACATTCAGTACTTC; cdr3_aa: CASSIAKNIQYF
clone_size: .; j_call: TRBJ2-1; cdr3_length: 15; v_call: TRBV27; d_call: .; cdr3_nt: TGTGCCAGCAGTTTAGGGGCTACAGGGTACAATGAGCAGTTCTTC; cdr3_aa: CASSLGATGYNEQFF
clone_size: once; j_call: TRBJ1-5; cdr3_length: 18; v_call: TRBV6-1; d_call: .; cdr3_nt: TGTGCCAGCAGTGAACGGGCAGGCGCCCCTTATAGCAATCAGCCCCAGCATTTT; cdr3_aa: CASSERAGAPYSNQPQHF
clone_size: .; j_call: TRBJ1-4; cdr3_length: 14; v_call: TRBV13; d_call: TRBD1; cdr3_nt: TGTGCCAGCAGCCAACGACAGGGAGATGAAAAACTGTTTTTT; cdr3_aa: CASSQRQGDEKLFF